Many counts were recorded for the clone carrying this T cell receptor beta chain. Its antigen is unknown. V lost 2 bases and J lost 0, with 15 bases in between. The CDR3 contains 17 residues. CDR1 is SGHRS and CDR2 is YFSETQ in the germline V gene. This entry comes from a study of T cell repertoires in cytomegalovirus infection. The overall study: From public TCR beta signatures came an indication of both CMV infection and matching HLA type. Regarding the study as a whole: Clonotypes of TCR beta that were HLA-C-restricted and CMV-specific dominated the ex vivo response.

MiXCR, run by TCRdb on the reads, gives a single entry per CDR3 protein. Of just under 500,000 distinct CDR3 sequences listed, 30% to 40% were seen once; the top ten hold roughly a sixth. The specimen was cultured PBMCs, collected from culture after CMV antigen stimulation. This sequence originates from a human donor in good health (CMV status not recorded). Some clones in this sample may be carry-over from other donors' samples. The chain couples TRBV5-1 to TRBJ2-1; possible D gene TRBD1, 6 bases. Written as DNA, the CDR3 is TGCGCCAGCAGCTTCAGGGGAACAGGGTCCTCCTACAATGAGCAGTTCTTC. Its protein is CASSFRGTGSSYNEQFF.